These 8 T cell receptor beta chains came from one sample sequenced in a study of T cells in Graves' hyperthyroidism and ophthalmopathy. From RNA transcripts, TCR beta CDR3 regions were amplified. The study used the HTBI primer set for a first-round RT-PCR of the TCR CDR3. Each CDR3 protein is one row after TCRdb ran MiXCR on the multiplex PCR reads. The sample yields hundreds of thousands of distinct CDR3 sequences, about 20% seen once. The sample consisted of blood. These TCRs come from a man aged 35 to 55 with Graves' ophthalmopathy.

This rearrangement joins TRBV7-8 to TRBJ2-7, with 11 bases that match TRBD2. V lost 1 base, J lost 8 bases, and 7 bases stayed unmatched. From germline, CDR1 is SGHVS and CDR2 FQNEAQ. The CDR3 is made up of 15 amino acids. The CDR3 DNA is TGTGCCAGCAGCTTAGAGAGACTAGCGGGAATAAAGCAGTACTTC. Translation: CASSLERLAGIKQYF.

This clonotype appeared many times. CDR3 bases: TGCAGTGCGCTACCCAGGGCAGGGGGCAATGAGCAGTTCTTC. This codes for CSALPRAGGNEQFF. The chain joins TRBV20-1 to TRBJ2-1; 7 nucleotides line up with TRBD1. CDR3 length equals 14 residues. With 6 bases clipped from V and 6 bases from J, the junction kept 11 bases outside the gene matches. Germline values: CDR1 DFQATT, CDR2 SNEGSKA (reference sequence).

This clonotype has more than one count but fewer than ten. The chain carries TRBV7-6 and TRBJ2-7; 8 bases map to TRBD2. From germline, CDR1 is SGHVS and CDR2 FNYEAQ. With 5 bases clipped from V and 0 bases from J, the junction kept 3 bases outside the gene matches. The CDR3 covers 14 residues. CDR3 sequence (DNA): TGTGCCAGCAGCCAGGGACTAGTCTCCTACGAGCAGTACTTC. Its protein is CASSQGLVSYEQYF.

This sequence joins TRBV6-1 and TRBJ1-2; D call uncertain. V was clipped by 5 bases and J by 4 bases, with 11 bases between them. Germline CDR1 is MNHNS and CDR2 is SASEGT. CDR3 size: 13 residues. The CDR3: CASSLRSSYGYTF. Written as DNA, the CDR3 is TGTGCCAGCAGTTTACGGTCGTCCTATGGCTACACCTTC.

The chain joins TRBV10-3 to TRBJ1-3; 8 bases align to TRBD1. This CDR3 has 12 residues. V trimming: 4 bases; J trimming: 10 bases; junction bases outside the gene matches: 3. CDR1 is ENHRY, CDR2 SYGVKD, per germline. CDR3 in amino acids: CAISGTGSTIYF. The CDR3 coding sequence is TGTGCCATCAGTGGGACAGGGAGTACCATATATTTT.

The J gene is TRBJ2-3, the V gene TRBV3-1; 8 bases match TRBD2. J lost 6 bases, V lost 6 bases, and 8 bases had no gene match. Germline CDR1 reads LGHDT; CDR2 reads YNNKEL (reference sequence). The CDR3 extends over 14 amino acids. The CDR3 nucleotides read TGTGCCAGCAGTCGAGGACTAGCAGGGGATACGCAGTATTTT. Amino acids: CASSRGLAGDTQYF.

This clonotype was seen ten or more times. The CDR3 loop is CASSQAGQDGETQYF. CDR3 nucleotides: TGTGCCAGCTCACAGGCAGGTCAAGACGGAGAGACCCAGTACTTC. J is TRBJ2-5 and V is TRBV18; D not certain. This CDR3 region has 15 residues. The V end was cut by 4 bases, the J end by 4 bases, with 16 bases between. Germline-derived CDR1 and CDR2 are KGHSH and LQKENI.

Concerning this clonotype: The CDR3 carries no conserved terminal phenylalanine or tryptophan, so it likely arises from a read error. J is TRBJ2-2 and V is TRBV12-3 or TRBV12-4; maybe TRBD2 (6 bases). The germline V and J ends were trimmed by 6 bases and 3 bases, with 14 bases remaining between them. This CDR3 has 15 residues. CDR3 in DNA: TGTGCCAGCAGGAGGAGGGTAGGGCACACCGGGGAGCTGTTTTAT. Translation: CASRRRVGHTGELFY.